The 32 T cell receptor beta chains in this list originate from one sample, sequenced in a study of blood T cells in healthy people across ages. Sample-barcoded 5' priming and a J-beta primer mix drove a second PCR of roughly 6 to 12 cycles. TCRdb processed the 5' RACE reads anew with MiXCR; each CDR3 protein has one entry. This table has about 780,000 distinct CDR3 sequences, roughly 25% appearing once. These same records also appear under a second study, on T cells of mothers and their children.

The material sequenced was blood. These receptors came from a boy aged 5-17 years in good health.

This clonotype appeared once. The chain is built from TRBV10-3 and TRBJ2-7, with D perhaps given as TRBD1 or TRBD2 (6 bases each). V was trimmed by 0 bases and J by 0 bases, leaving 15 bases between them. Germline-derived CDR1 and CDR2 are ENHRY and SYGVKD. This CDR3 comprises 17 residues. The CDR3 bases are TGTGCCATCAGTGAGTCGTTGGCGGGACACCCCTCCTACGAGCAGTACTTC. Its translation: CAISESLAGHPSYEQYF.

In this sample, this clonotype turned up a few times. The rearrangement links TRBV2 to TRBJ2-1, with D uncertain. The CDR3 spans 13 residues. Germline CDR1 SNHLY, CDR2 FYNNEI. V lost 9 bases, J lost 0 bases, and 9 bases lay in between. The DNA of the CDR3 is TGTGCCAGTACCCTAGACTCCTACAATGAGCAGTTCTTC. This gives the protein CASTLDSYNEQFF.

The chain has TRBV5-1 and TRBJ2-1, with TRBD2 identical over 9 bases. The trim removed 3 bases at V and 4 bases at J, leaving 11 bases unmatched. Germline assignment: CDR1 SGHRS and CDR2 YFSETQ. The CDR3 spans 17 residues. CDR3 sequence (DNA): TGCGCCAGCAGCTCCAGGGGTAGCGGGGGCCCTTACAATGAGCAGTTCTTC. It codes for CASSSRGSGGPYNEQFF.

The rearrangement links TRBV5-1 to TRBJ1-1, with a tentative D call TRBD1 (6 bases). The CDR3 has 16 amino acids. With 3 bases removed from V and 1 base from J, the gap between germline ends came to 16 bases. Germline V lookup: CDR1 SGHRS, CDR2 YFSETQ. As DNA, the CDR3 is TGCGCCAGCAGCTCCCGCCCGGGACACCGGAACACTGAAGCTTTCTTT. This codes for CASSSRPGHRNTEAFF.

The chain couples TRBV7-9 to TRBJ2-3; 7 nucleotides agree with TRBD1. Germline CDR1 reads SEHNR; CDR2 reads FQNEAQ (reference sequence). This CDR3 region has 15 residues. Germline trimming cut 4 bases from V and 2 bases from J; bases unmatched to any gene: 6. CDR3 region: CASSSGQAATDTQYF. CDR3 nucleotides: TGTGCCAGCAGCTCTGGACAGGCAGCCACAGATACGCAGTATTTT.

This clonotype was picked up a small number of times. The chain carries TRBV6-2 or TRBV6-3 and TRBJ2-7; D is perhaps TRBD1 or TRBD2 (5 bases each). Germline V gene sequence: CDR1 MNHEY, CDR2 SVGEGT. V shed 6 bases and J shed 3 bases, with 15 bases lying between them. The CDR3 has 14 amino acids. In DNA form, the CDR3 reads TGTGCCAGCAGGCATTCGGGGCCCGACTACGAGCAGTACTTC. This gives the protein CASRHSGPDYEQYF.

The J gene is TRBJ2-5, the V gene TRBV28; TRBD1 aligns across 8 bases. The CDR3 is 15 amino acids. Looked up from germline, CDR1 is MDHEN and CDR2 is SYDVKM. The ends lost 5 bases at V and 3 bases at J; junction bases unmatched: 8. The CDR3 DNA reads as TGTGCCAGCAGTCCCCGGACAGGGCGGGAAGAGACCCAGTACTTC. This codes for CASSPRTGREETQYF.

The V call is TRBV4-2, the J call TRBJ2-1, with TRBD2 matching over 9 bases. CDR1 LGHNA and CDR2 YNFKEQ come from the germline V gene. The V segment lost 3 bases and the J segment 5 bases; nucleotides outside the gene matches: 11. This CDR3 is built from 17 residues. DNA for the CDR3: TGTGCCAGCAGCCATGAACAAGCTAGCGGGGAAAACAATGAGCAGTTCTTC. It codes for CASSHEQASGENNEQFF.

The rearrangement uses TRBV20-1 and TRBJ2-5, with 7 positions matching TRBD2. The better agreement between TRBJ2-7 and the DNA end casts doubt on the J call. The CDR3 sequence is 13 residues long. Germline assignment: CDR1 DFQATT and CDR2 SNEGSKA (reference sequence). This CDR3 reads CSASVGGSYEQYF. Written as DNA, the CDR3 is TGCAGTGCCTCGGTGGGGGGGTCCTACGAGCAGTACTTC.

This clonotype was counted between two and nine times. This chain connects TRBV7-9 to TRBJ1-5, with D possibly matching TRBD1 (5 bases). The ends were cut back, 5 bases at V and 0 bases at J, with 17 bases in the middle. CDR1 and CDR2 (germline): SEHNR, FQNEAQ (reference sequence). This CDR3 is 17 amino acids long. The CDR3 is CASSPIDVGPSNQPQHF. The CDR3, as DNA: TGTGCCAGCAGCCCCATAGATGTGGGACCTAGCAATCAGCCCCAGCATTTT.

In its sample, this clonotype was seen a few times. This chain uses TRBV6-6 with TRBJ1-1; D not resolved. Between the trimmed V and J ends, which lost 5 bases and 6 bases, there was a span of 10 bases. The CDR3 loop spans 12 amino acids. Per the germline V gene, CDR1 is MNHNY and CDR2 is SVGAGI (reference sequence). The CDR3 sequence is CASSPGLSEAFF. In nucleotides, the CDR3 is TGTGCCAGCAGTCCCGGTCTTTCTGAAGCTTTCTTT.

V is TRBV27 and J is TRBJ2-7, with 9 bases matching TRBD1. The ends lost 6 bases at V and 0 bases at J; junction bases unmatched: 3. The CDR3 runs to 14 residues. The germline CDR1 and CDR2 sequences are MNHEY and SMNVEV (reference sequence). The CDR3 region is CASSGTGHSYEQYF. CDR3 bases: TGTGCCAGCAGCGGGACAGGGCACTCCTACGAGCAGTACTTC.

This clonotype has more than one count but fewer than ten. The rearrangement uses TRBV2 and TRBJ2-5; 14 nucleotides align to TRBD2. The junction had 3 bases not matched to a gene; V was cut back by 6 bases and J by 6 bases. This CDR3 is 14 amino acids long. Per the germline V gene, CDR1 is SNHLY and CDR2 is FYNNEI. The CDR3 DNA sequence: TGTGCCAGCAGCGGGACTAGCGGGGGTCAGACCCAGTACTTC. This sequence encodes CASSGTSGGQTQYF.

This clonotype occurred a few times. The rearrangement uses TRBV4-1 and TRBJ2-2; a weak D match, TRBD2 (6 bases). CDR1 and CDR2 from the germline V gene are MGHRA and YSYEKL. V lost 6 bases and J 6 bases, leaving 14 bases between the germline ends. CDR3 length equals 14 residues. For the CDR3, the DNA is TGCGCCAGCAGGGAGGGTTCCGGGGCCGGGGAGCTGTTTTTT. This codes for CASREGSGAGELFF.

This chain links TRBV28 with TRBJ2-1; 8 bases fit TRBD2. There are 16 residues in the CDR3. Germline lookup yields CDR1 MDHEN and CDR2 SYDVKM. Trimming removed 2 bases from V and 2 bases from J; junction bases left unmatched: 5. The CDR3 here is CASSLGSSGPYNEQFF. In nucleotides, the CDR3 is TGTGCCAGCAGTTTAGGGTCTAGCGGGCCCTACAATGAGCAGTTCTTC.

This clonotype was detected a few times. The CDR3 reads CASQGGGAGEQFF. Written as DNA, the CDR3 is TGTGCCAGCCAAGGTGGCGGGGCTGGTGAGCAGTTCTTC. The chain couples TRBV2 to TRBJ2-1; D is possibly TRBD2 (6 bases). Trimming took 8 bases from V and 9 from J, leaving 17 bases between them. This CDR3 is 13 amino acids long. CDR1 and CDR2 (germline): SNHLY, FYNNEI.

This clonotype came up a few times. J is TRBJ1-2 and V is TRBV12-3 or TRBV12-4; D not certain. This CDR3 has 15 amino acids. Deletions cut 1 base from V and 0 bases from J, with 9 bases between. Here the CDR3 reads CASSLVRLSNYGYTF. CDR3 sequence (DNA): TGTGCCAGCAGTTTAGTGAGACTTTCTAACTATGGCTACACCTTC.

This clonotype occurred a few times. This chain joins TRBV6-1 and TRBJ1-4; D is perhaps TRBD1 (6 bases). This CDR3 has 15 residues. Trimming removed 6 bases from V and 6 bases from J, with 17 bases in between. The germline gives CDR1 MNHNS, CDR2 SASEGT. The CDR3 coding sequence is TGTGCCAGCAGACTAACGCCAGGGGCGGATGAAAAACTGTTTTTT. As protein: CASRLTPGADEKLFF.

This clonotype was seen a handful of times. The chain is built from TRBV3-1 and TRBJ2-5, with D uncertain. Germline V gives CDR1 LGHDT, CDR2 YNNKEL (reference sequence). The CDR3 loop spans 16 amino acids. Trimming cost V 3 bases and J 4 bases, with 18 bases left between them. CDR3 sequence reads: CASSHDSEAVGETQYF. The CDR3 DNA follows: TGTGCCAGCAGCCACGACTCGGAAGCCGTCGGAGAGACCCAGTACTTC.

This clonotype was observed a handful of times. The CDR3 DNA reads TGTGCCAGCAGGCGACAGGGCGGCGAGCAGTACTTC. This codes for CASRRQGGEQYF. J is TRBJ2-7 and V is TRBV3-1; 7 nucleotides align to TRBD1. The CDR3 is made up of 12 amino acids. J gave up 6 bases and V 6 bases, and 5 bases lay outside the gene matches. The germline V gene encodes CDR1 LGHDT and CDR2 YNNKEL (reference sequence).

The genes are TRBV30 and TRBJ2-2; TRBD1 might be the D (6 bases). Germline CDR1 and CDR2: GTSNPN and SVGIG (reference sequence). Trimming took off 8 bases at V and 1 base at J, with 17 bases between the two ends. This CDR3 is built from 15 residues. Written as DNA, the CDR3 is TGTGCCCGGCAGGCACAGGGCCGGAACACCGGGGAGCTGTTTTTT. It is translated as CARQAQGRNTGELFF.

In this sample, this clonotype turned up a few times. The rearrangement uses TRBV20-1 and TRBJ2-5, with 8 bases identical to TRBD1. V lost 0 bases to trimming and J lost 1 base; unmatched junction nucleotides: 1. The V gene's germline CDR1 is DFQATT and CDR2 SNEGSKA (reference sequence). The CDR3 is 14 amino acids. The CDR3 sequence: CSAREGQGQETQYF. The CDR3, as DNA: TGCAGTGCTAGAGAAGGACAGGGCCAAGAGACCCAGTACTTC.

This clonotype has more than one count but fewer than ten. The gene calls are TRBV4-1 and TRBJ2-2, with 8 bases aligning to TRBD1. This CDR3 has 14 residues. CDR1 is MGHRA, CDR2 YSYEKL, per germline. Trimming took 5 bases from V and 6 from J; bases not matched to a gene: 5. The CDR3 coding sequence is TGCGCCAGCAGCGGCAAACAGGGGGCCGGGGAGCTGTTTTTT. Translating it yields CASSGKQGAGELFF.

Comment on this clonotype: The germline gene is not matched at one end of the junction; a read error may be the cause. The chain joins TRBV12-3 or TRBV12-4 to TRBJ2-7; D may be TRBD2 (6 bases). CDR3 length: 13 amino acids. CDR3 residues: CVSSPGPGDEQYF. CDR3 in DNA: TGTGTCAGCAGTCCTGGGCCGGGGGACGAGCAGTACTTC.

In its sample, this clonotype was seen a few times. The genes are TRBV30 and TRBJ2-7; 8 positions match TRBD2. The J call may be faulty, since TRBJ2-1 better matches the DNA end. From germline, CDR1 is GTSNPN and CDR2 SVGIG (reference sequence). The CDR3 loop spans 15 amino acids. In nucleotides, the CDR3 is TGTGCCTGGAGTGTGGGTAGCGGGGTCTACAATGAGCAGTTCTTC. This codes for CAWSVGSGVYNEQFF.

This clonotype came up a few times. This sequence joins TRBV4-2 and TRBJ1-4; TRBD1 matches at 10 bases. Trimming took 6 bases from V and 8 from J; bases not matched to a gene: 9. This CDR3 region has 15 residues. The germline V gene encodes CDR1 LGHNA and CDR2 YNFKEQ. CDR3 DNA: TGTGCCAGCAGGCATTCCGGGACAGGGGTGGAAAAACTGTTTTTT. This codes for CASRHSGTGVEKLFF.

V gene TRBV11-1 combines with J gene TRBJ2-7; tentative D call: TRBD1 (6 bases). V was pared by 5 bases and J by 0 bases, with 14 bases between. This CDR3 is built from 15 residues. CDR1 is SGHAT, CDR2 FQDESV, per germline (reference sequence). In DNA, the CDR3 is TGTGCCAGCAGCCAAGGAGGACAGACCTCCTACGAGCAGTACTTC. Translating gives CASSQGGQTSYEQYF.

As DNA, the CDR3 is TGTGCCAGCTCACCTGTTGGGCTAGTCTATCGCACAGATACGCAGTATTTT. Protein product: CASSPVGLVYRTDTQYF. This rearrangement joins TRBV18 to TRBJ2-3; D gene unclear. V gave up 3 bases and J gave up 1 base, with 17 bases separating them. Germline CDR1 reads KGHSH; CDR2 reads LQKENI. This CDR3 comprises 17 residues.

The chain has TRBV7-9 and TRBJ2-1; the match to TRBD1 covers 9 bases. The DNA end is a closer match to TRBJ2-5, so the J assignment may be wrong. Germline-derived CDR1 and CDR2 are SEHNR and FQNEAQ (reference sequence). The CDR3 is 15 amino acids. CDR3 bases: TGTGCCAGCAGCGCCGCCGGGACAGGGCAAGAGACCCAGTACTTC. Translated: CASSAAGTGQETQYF.

For this clonotype: One junction end disagrees with the germline gene, perhaps due to a read error. The chain carries TRBV7-9 and TRBJ1-4, with D possibly TRBD1 on 5 matching bases. The CDR3 sequence is 14 residues long. Germline values: CDR1 SEHNR, CDR2 FQNEAQ (reference sequence). The CDR3 region has the DNA TGTGCCAGCAGTTCGGGACGAAGTAATGGAAAACTGTTTTTT. Amino acid sequence: CASSSGRSNGKLFF.

This clonotype was recorded a few times. The J gene is TRBJ1-2, the V gene TRBV5-1, with D possibly TRBD1 on 5 matching bases. The ends were cut back, 2 bases at V and 3 bases at J, with 11 bases in the middle. The V gene's germline CDR1 is SGHRS and CDR2 YFSETQ. The CDR3 is 14 amino acids. CDR3 residues: CASSFFPGDYGYTF. CDR3 DNA sequence: TGCGCCAGCAGCTTCTTTCCGGGGGACTATGGCTACACCTTC.

This clonotype occurred a few times. V is TRBV7-2 and J is TRBJ2-3; D gene uncertain. V dropped 3 bases and J dropped 8 bases, with 15 bases sitting between them. Germline assignment: CDR1 SGHTA and CDR2 FQGNSA. CDR3 size: 14 residues. The CDR3 region has the DNA TGTGCCAGCAGCTTGGCCACTTCCCCTACTACGCAGTATTTT. Translation gives CASSLATSPTTQYF.